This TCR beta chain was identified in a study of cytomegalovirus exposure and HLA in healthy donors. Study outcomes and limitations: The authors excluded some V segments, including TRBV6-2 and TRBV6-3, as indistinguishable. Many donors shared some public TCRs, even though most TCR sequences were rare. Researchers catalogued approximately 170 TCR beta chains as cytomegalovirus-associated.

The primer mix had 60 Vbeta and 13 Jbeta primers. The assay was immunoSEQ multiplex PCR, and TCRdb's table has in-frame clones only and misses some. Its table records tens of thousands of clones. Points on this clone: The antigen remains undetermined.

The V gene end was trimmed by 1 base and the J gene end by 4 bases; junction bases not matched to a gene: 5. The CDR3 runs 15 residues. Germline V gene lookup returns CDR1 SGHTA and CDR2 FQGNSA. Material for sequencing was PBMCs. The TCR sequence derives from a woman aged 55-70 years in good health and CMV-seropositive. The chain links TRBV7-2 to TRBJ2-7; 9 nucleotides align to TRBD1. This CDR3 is CASSLEGQGLYEQYF. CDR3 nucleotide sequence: TGTGCCAGCAGCTTAGAGGGACAGGGTCTATACGAGCAGTACTTC.